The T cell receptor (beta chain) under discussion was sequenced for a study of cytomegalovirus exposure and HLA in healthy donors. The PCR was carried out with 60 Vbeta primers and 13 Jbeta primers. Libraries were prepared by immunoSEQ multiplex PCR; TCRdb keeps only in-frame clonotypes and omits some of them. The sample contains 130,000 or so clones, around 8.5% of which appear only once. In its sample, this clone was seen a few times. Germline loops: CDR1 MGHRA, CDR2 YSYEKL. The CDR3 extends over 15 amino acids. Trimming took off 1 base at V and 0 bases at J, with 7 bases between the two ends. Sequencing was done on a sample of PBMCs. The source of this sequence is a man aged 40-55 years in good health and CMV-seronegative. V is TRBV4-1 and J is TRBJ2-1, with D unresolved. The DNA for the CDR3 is TGCGCCAGCAGCCAAGGCCGGAGCTCCTACAATGAGCAGTTCTTC. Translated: CASSQGRSSYNEQFF.